This T cell receptor (beta chain) was captured by sequencing in a study of T cell repertoires in cytomegalovirus infection. Study-wide context: Public signatures in TCR beta pointed to CMV infection and matching HLA type. Regarding the study as a whole: There were HLA-C-restricted CMV-specific TCR beta clonotypes dominating the ex vivo response. Cumulated frequencies of public TCR beta families served to identify carriers of CMV plus the relevant HLA.

This CDR3 has 14 amino acids. Germline CDR1 is SGHRS and CDR2 is YFSETQ. With V trimmed by 1 base and J by 7 bases, 5 bases remained unmatched. MiXCR was run by TCRdb on the reads, yielding one entry per CDR3 protein. The table includes 630,000 or so distinct CDR3 sequences, 20% to 25% detected once. Concerning this clonotype itself: The antigen is unknown.

The receptor's source is a human donor in good health (CMV status not recorded). Some clones in this sample may be carry-over from other donors' samples. This rearrangement joins TRBV5-1 to TRBJ2-1; 7 nucleotides match TRBD1. The sequenced sample was CD8+ T cells from PBMCs. CDR3 region: CASSLTGVINEQFF. The CDR3 region has the DNA TGCGCCAGCAGCTTGACAGGGGTGATAAATGAGCAGTTCTTC.